Sequencing of this T cell receptor (beta chain) was carried out in a study of T cell responses to AZD1222 COVID-19 vaccine. Study results and caveats: Donor demographics were predominantly white British with a female majority; clonal diversity may be underestimated. Repertoires were obtained only post-peak T cell response. Spike as a whole was targeted by vaccine-associated CD4 TCRs, dominant at 160-218 and 743-854.

Germline assignment: CDR1 SGHTA and CDR2 FQGNSA. The V end lost 2 bases, the J end lost 0 bases, and 13 bases lay between the germline ends. The CDR3 runs to 17 residues. Points on this clone: Its cognate antigen is unknown.

Produced via immunoSEQ multiplex PCR; TCRdb's table is partial and in-frame only. The data show some 250,000 clones, with 90% to 95% seen just once and around 0.5% held by the top ten. J is TRBJ2-2 and V is TRBV7-2, with D possibly matching TRBD1 (5 bases). Sequencing was performed on peripheral blood, taken 28 days after the second AZD1222 dose. The clonotype was recovered from an adult who received the AZD1222 COVID-19 vaccine. CDR3 region: CASSLRSGFANTGELFF. The CDR3 bases are TGTGCCAGCAGCTTAAGGTCAGGGTTCGCGAACACCGGGGAGCTGTTTTTT. Complete variable domain (other parts from reference TRBV7-2 and TRBJ2-2): GAGVSQSPSNKVTEKGKDVELRCDPISGHTALYWYRQSLGQGLEFLIYFQGNSAPDKSGLPSDRFSAERTGGSVSTLTIQRTQQEDSAVYLCASSLRSGFANTGELFFGEGSRLTVL.